These 21 T cell receptor beta chains originate from one sample sequenced in a study of blood T cell repertoires in COVID-19. The repertoire was sequenced with immunoSEQ multiplex PCR; TCRdb's copy has only in-frame clones and lacks some. The table records fewer than 450,000 clones, about 90% of them present only once. The specimen was peripheral blood. The origin of the receptors is a woman in her late teens or twenties who had recovered from COVID-19.

The chain has TRBV7-9 and TRBJ2-3; TRBD2 matches at 9 bases. The germline gives CDR1 SEHNR, CDR2 FQNEAQ (reference sequence). The CDR3 consists of 15 residues. After removal of 6 bases from V and 5 bases from J, the junction contained 9 bases not matched to a gene. For the CDR3, the DNA is TGTGCCAGCAGTCCAGCGGGAGGCGATGTAGATACGCAGTATTTT. It encodes CASSPAGGDVDTQYF. The full variable domain, with the rest looked up from reference TRBV7-9 and TRBJ2-3, is DTGVSQNPRHKITKRGQNVTFRCDPISEHNRLYWYRQTLGQGPEFLTYFQNEAQLEKSRLLSDRFSAERPKGSFSTLEIQRTEQGDSAMYLCASSPAGGDVDTQYFGPGTRLTVL.

This clone was seen a handful of times. The chain joins TRBV19 to TRBJ1-1; a possible D gene is TRBD1 (5 bases). CDR1 LNHDA and CDR2 SQIVND come from the germline V gene (reference sequence). The V gene lost 4 bases and the J gene lost 3 bases, with 15 bases spanning the gap. CDR3 length equals 15 residues. The CDR3 DNA reads TGTGCCAGTAGTACCCCGGGACTTCTGGACACTGAAGCTTTCTTT. Its protein is CASSTPGLLDTEAFF.

This sequence joins TRBV13 and TRBJ2-2; 9 nucleotides match TRBD1. The CDR3 runs to 18 residues. CDR1 is PRHDT and CDR2 is FYEKMQ in the germline V gene (reference sequence). After removal of 5 bases from V and 1 base from J, the junction contained 11 bases not matched to a gene. CDR3 protein: CASSPQPDRGVNTGELFF. The CDR3 DNA sequence: TGTGCCAGCAGCCCTCAACCGGACAGGGGCGTGAACACCGGGGAGCTGTTTTTT. Supplemented by reference TRBV13 and TRBJ2-2, the full variable domain reads AAGVIQSPRHLIKEKRETATLKCYPIPRHDTVYWYQQGPGQDPQFLISFYEKMQSDKGSIPDRFSAQQFSDYHSELNMSSLELGDSALYFCASSPQPDRGVNTGELFFGEGSRLTVL.

This clone was seen once. V gene TRBV19 combines with J gene TRBJ1-4, with a tentative D call TRBD1 (5 bases). Germline V gene sequence: CDR1 LNHDA, CDR2 SQIVND (reference sequence). This CDR3 has 15 residues. Trimming took 1 base from V and 4 from J, leaving 10 bases between them. CDR3 coding DNA: TGTGCCAGTAGTATAGCGCGACAGATTAATGAAAAACTGTTTTTT. As protein: CASSIARQINEKLFF.

The chain is built from TRBV6-5 and TRBJ1-2; 9 nucleotides match TRBD1. Looked up from germline, CDR1 is MNHEY and CDR2 is SVGAGI. This CDR3 is 15 amino acids long. Trimming removed 2 bases from V and 4 bases from J; junction bases left unmatched: 5. CDR3 in amino acids: CASSYLGQGRYGYTF. CDR3 in DNA: TGTGCCAGCAGTTACCTGGGACAGGGACGCTATGGCTACACCTTC.

In nucleotides, the CDR3 is TGTGCCACCAGTGGTCCTGGGACAGCCTATGGCTACACCTTC. Translated, it gives CATSGPGTAYGYTF. The chain joins TRBV24-1 to TRBJ1-2; 7 bases agree with TRBD1. V lost 5 bases, J lost 4 bases, and 6 bases stayed unmatched. The CDR3 has 14 residues. CDR1 and CDR2 (germline): KGHDR, SFDVKD.

The CDR3 sequence: CASSLWRGTSGIPRNTGELFF. The CDR3 DNA sequence: TGTGCCAGCAGTTTATGGCGTGGGACTAGCGGGATTCCGAGGAACACCGGGGAGCTGTTTTTT. This chain uses TRBV27 with TRBJ2-2; 13 positions agree with TRBD2. V lost 1 base, J lost 1 base, and 12 bases stayed unmatched. CDR3 size: 21 residues. The germline CDR1 and CDR2 sequences are MNHEY and SMNVEV (reference sequence).

The V gene is TRBV11-3, the J gene TRBJ2-1, with D maybe TRBD2 (5 bases). Trimming took 5 bases from V and 7 from J, leaving 21 bases between them. The CDR3 is 16 amino acids. Germline lookup yields CDR1 SGHNT and CDR2 YENEEA. The CDR3 DNA is TGTGCCAGCAGCAATATGGAGGAGTCTCCTGGGAATGAGCAGTTCTTC. This sequence encodes CASSNMEESPGNEQFF.

This rearrangement joins TRBV6-5 to TRBJ2-2; a weak D match, TRBD1 (5 bases). The germline V gene has CDR1 MNHEY and CDR2 SVGAGI. Trimming cost V 6 bases and J 0 bases, with 5 bases left between them. The length of the CDR3 is 13 residues. For the CDR3, the DNA is TGTGCCAGCAGGACAGCGAACACCGGGGAGCTGTTTTTT. Residues: CASRTANTGELFF.

The chain carries TRBV4-3 and TRBJ2-7; D may be TRBD2 (5 bases). Trimming removed 2 bases from V and 6 bases from J, with 17 bases in between. This CDR3 spans 15 amino acids. Germline values: CDR1 LGHNA, CDR2 YSLEER. The CDR3 DNA reads TGCGCCAGCAGCCAACATCCCAGGCGGGTATGCGAGCAGTACGTC. It codes for CASSQHPRRVCEQYV.

V usage is TRBV6-5 and J usage is TRBJ2-1, with D maybe TRBD2 (6 bases). The CDR3 is made up of 15 amino acids. CDR1 and CDR2 (germline): MNHEY, SVGAGI. V dropped 6 bases and J dropped 3 bases, with 15 bases sitting between them. The CDR3 DNA follows: TGTGCCAGCAGCGGCTTTGCGGGAAACTACAATGAGCAGTTCTTC. It specifies CASSGFAGNYNEQFF.

The J gene is TRBJ1-6, the V gene TRBV4-3; TRBD1 matches at 9 bases. This CDR3 region has 15 residues. Germline V lookup: CDR1 LGHNA, CDR2 YSLEER. V lost 6 bases, J lost 5 bases, and 5 bases stayed unmatched. CDR3 amino acids: CASRVRTGDNSPLHF. CDR3 bases: TGCGCCAGCAGGGTCCGGACAGGGGATAATTCACCCCTCCACTTT.

J is TRBJ2-1 and V is TRBV18; no firm D call. The germline V gene encodes CDR1 KGHSH and CDR2 LQKENI. CDR3 length: 17 residues. V was shortened by 6 bases and J by 0 bases, with 18 bases between the two germline ends. The CDR3 loop is CASSLTGGPFSYNEQFF. CDR3 in DNA: TGTGCCAGCTCCCTTACTGGCGGCCCCTTCTCCTACAATGAGCAGTTCTTC.

This clone was seen once. Here the CDR3 DNA reads TGTGCCAGCAGTGTAGAGGGATCTGGAAACACCATATATTTT. This sequence encodes CASSVEGSGNTIYF. The chain joins TRBV2 to TRBJ1-3; D not resolved. V gave up 4 bases and J gave up 1 base, with 8 bases separating them. The CDR3 contains 14 residues. From germline, CDR1 is SNHLY and CDR2 FYNNEI.

V usage is TRBV21-1 and J usage is TRBJ2-7; the table's D call, TRBD2, has no DNA check behind it. TRBV21-1 is a documented pseudogene. This CDR3 has 14 amino acids. CDR3 DNA sequence: TGTGCCAGCAGCAAAACTAGCGCCTCCTACGAGCAGTACGTC. This sequence encodes CASSKTSASYEQYV.

This clone was seen a single time. The rearrangement uses TRBV11-2 and TRBJ2-5; the match to TRBD1 covers 7 bases. The CDR3 loop spans 14 amino acids. V trimming: 7 bases; J trimming: 2 bases; junction bases outside the gene matches: 7. Germline V CDR1 and CDR2: SGHAT, FQNNGV. The CDR3 bases are TGTGCCAGCACCTACGACAGGGAACAAGAGACCCAGTACTTC. Its protein is CASTYDREQETQYF.

The CDR3 DNA is TGTGCCAGCAGTTACTCCATAGACAGTCTGAGCACTGAAGCTTTCTTT. Its translation: CASSYSIDSLSTEAFF. The chain couples TRBV6-5 to TRBJ1-1, with TRBD1 as a possible D gene (5 bases). Per the germline V gene, CDR1 is MNHEY and CDR2 is SVGAGI. V lost 0 bases to trimming and J lost 4 bases, with 15 bases between them. The CDR3 runs to 16 residues.

The chain joins TRBV29-1 to TRBJ1-2; maybe TRBD1 (6 bases). V dropped 4 bases and J dropped 1 base, with 16 bases sitting between them. CDR1 and CDR2 (germline): SQVTM, ANQGSEA. The CDR3 runs 15 residues. The CDR3 loop is CSVGSRGALNYGYTF. Written as DNA, the CDR3 is TGCAGCGTTGGGTCACGGGGGGCCCTTAACTATGGCTACACCTTC.

The rearrangement joins TRBV6-5 to TRBJ2-3; 7 bases are shared with TRBD2. J lost 2 bases, V lost 7 bases, and 3 bases had no gene match. Germline values: CDR1 MNHEY, CDR2 SVGAGI. CDR3 length equals 13 residues. CDR3 nucleotide sequence: TGTGCCAGCAAGCGGGAACTCACAGATACGCAGTATTTT. Protein: CASKRELTDTQYF.

The chain has TRBV27 and TRBJ2-3, with 8 bases matching TRBD2. CDR3 length: 17 amino acids. From germline, CDR1 is MNHEY and CDR2 SMNVEV (reference sequence). The V gene end was trimmed by 4 bases and the J gene end by 0 bases; junction bases not matched to a gene: 9. CDR3: CASSSIGGLASTDTQYF. As DNA, the CDR3 is TGTGCCAGCAGTTCGATCGGTGGACTAGCTAGCACAGATACGCAGTATTTT.

The chain combines TRBV6-5 with TRBJ1-2; D call uncertain. The V end lost 0 bases, the J end lost 1 base, and 9 bases lay between the germline ends. This CDR3 comprises 15 residues. The germline V gene has CDR1 MNHEY and CDR2 SVGAGI. The CDR3 loop is CASSYSVRVNYGYTF. Here the CDR3 DNA reads TGTGCCAGCAGTTACTCGGTTAGAGTTAACTATGGCTACACCTTC.